The clone carrying this T cell receptor (beta chain) was recorded at least ten times. This entry is derived from a study of T-cell reconstitution after alpha-beta-depleted transplantation in children. This CDR3 is built from 13 residues. The V end lost 0 bases, the J end lost 5 bases, and 8 bases lay between the germline ends. Looked up from germline, CDR1 is LNHNV and CDR2 is YYDKDF (reference sequence). The authors prepared the TCRbeta library with unique molecular identifiers. MiXCR was run by TCRdb on the PCR reads, yielding one entry per CDR3 protein. The data hold about 110,000 distinct CDR3 sequences, with more than 20% observed a single time.

The sequences come from PBMCs, mostly from graft donor cells, collected 180 days after TCRalphabeta/CD19-depleted stem cell transplant. This sequence joins TRBV15 and TRBJ2-7, with D uncertain. The receptor's source is a male patient between 2 and 15 years old who had a stem cell transplant for chronic granulomatous disease, so the T cells may come from the graft donor. The CDR3 is CATSRDPDDEQYF. The DNA for the CDR3 is TGTGCCACCAGCAGAGATCCGGATGACGAGCAGTACTTC.